These 24 T cell receptor beta chains share one sample of origin, sequenced in a study of CD8 T cells in Susac syndrome. RNA in amounts of roughly 0.45 to 1 ug was reverse transcribed with random hexamers. TCRdb fed the immunoSEQ multiplex PCR reads into MiXCR, producing one record per CDR3 protein. The repertoire holds about 90,000 distinct CDR3 sequences, with 96% as singletons. The specimen sequenced was CD8+ T cells from PBMCs. Every receptor here comes from a human donor with Susac syndrome.

Here the CDR3 reads CASSVQGRTDTQYF. The CDR3 DNA reads TGTGCCAGCAGCGTACAAGGCCGCACAGATACGCAGTATTTT. This chain uses TRBV9 with TRBJ2-3; the D is unclear. Germline CDR1 reads SGDLS; CDR2 reads YYNGEE. This CDR3 comprises 14 residues. The V gene lost 1 base and the J gene lost 1 base, with 7 bases spanning the gap.

V usage is TRBV7-3 and J usage is TRBJ1-5, with a tentative D call TRBD1 (5 bases). Germline V CDR1 and CDR2: SGHTA, FQGTGA. This CDR3 comprises 13 residues. V lost 2 bases and J 7 bases, leaving 9 bases between the germline ends. The CDR3, as DNA: TGTGCCAGCAGCTTAGGGCGGGGGCAGCCCCAGCATTTT. Protein sequence: CASSLGRGQPQHF.

V gene TRBV5-4 combines with J gene TRBJ2-5; 7 bases line up with TRBD1. Per the germline V gene, CDR1 is SGHNT and CDR2 is YYREEE (reference sequence). V lost 4 bases to trimming and J lost 7 bases; unmatched junction nucleotides: 7. The CDR3 extends over 13 amino acids. CDR3 DNA sequence: TGTGCCAGCAGCGGGGGACAGCCAGGGACCCAGTACTTC. It encodes CASSGGQPGTQYF.

In this sample, this clonotype turned up once. V gene TRBV3-1 combines with J gene TRBJ2-4; D unresolved. Germline V gene data show CDR1 as LGHDT and CDR2 as YNNKEL (reference sequence). V lost 3 bases to trimming and J lost 6 bases, with 9 bases between them. The CDR3 has 13 amino acids. The CDR3 DNA follows: TGTGCCAGCAGCCAGGCCAGCGCAAACATTCAGTACTTC. Translated, it gives CASSQASANIQYF.

The chain has TRBV11-3 and TRBJ2-7, with a tentative D call TRBD1 (6 bases). The V gene's germline CDR1 is SGHNT and CDR2 YENEEA. CDR3 size: 12 residues. The V and J ends lost 5 bases and 9 bases respectively, with 14 bases between them. The CDR3 coding sequence is TGTGCCAGCAGCGCACAGGGAAGGACGCAGTACTTC. This translates into CASSAQGRTQYF.

This chain links TRBV15 with TRBJ1-6; D may be TRBD1 (5 bases). The CDR3 is made up of 16 amino acids. The germline V gene encodes CDR1 LNHNV and CDR2 YYDKDF (reference sequence). Trimming stripped 6 bases from V and 9 bases from J, with 21 bases between. The CDR3 spells CATREGTQGYLSPLHF. The DNA of the CDR3 is TGTGCCACCAGGGAAGGGACTCAGGGATACCTTTCACCCCTCCACTTT.

The chain recombines TRBV19 with TRBJ1-1; TRBD1 agrees at 9 bases. The CDR3 consists of 13 residues. After removal of 6 bases from V and 5 bases from J, the junction contained 4 bases not matched to a gene. CDR1 and CDR2 (germline): LNHDA, SQIVND (reference sequence). The CDR3 sequence is CASSLDRGTEAFF. DNA of the CDR3: TGTGCCAGTAGCCTAGACAGGGGGACTGAAGCTTTCTTT.

The chain employs TRBV30 and TRBJ2-2; D not certain. CDR3 length equals 14 residues. Germline V gives CDR1 GTSNPN, CDR2 SVGIG (reference sequence). V was cut by 0 bases and J by 3 bases, with 8 bases left in between. CDR3: CAWSVLKHTGELFF. CDR3 nucleotides: TGTGCCTGGAGTGTACTTAAGCACACCGGGGAGCTGTTTTTT.

V and J are TRBV29-1 and TRBJ1-1, with D unclear. CDR1 is SQVTM and CDR2 is ANQGSEA in the germline V gene. Trimming removed 6 bases at V and 2 bases at J, with 16 bases between. The CDR3 consists of 14 residues. CDR3 residues: CSVRANGANTEAFF. The CDR3 DNA reads as TGCAGCGTCCGGGCCAACGGAGCTAACACTGAAGCTTTCTTT.

This chain connects TRBV30 to TRBJ2-5; TRBD2 matches 7 bases. The CDR3 covers 13 residues. V was pared by 3 bases and J by 2 bases, with 3 bases of the junction left unmatched. The germline gives CDR1 GTSNPN, CDR2 SVGIG (reference sequence). The CDR3 protein is CAWSSGVQETQYF. CDR3 bases: TGTGCCTGGAGCAGCGGGGTTCAAGAGACCCAGTACTTC. Complete variable domain (other parts from reference TRBV30 and TRBJ2-5): SQTIHQWPATLVQPVGSPLSLECTVEGTSNPNLYWYRQAAGRGLQLLFYSVGIGQISSEVPQNLSASRPQDRQFILSSKKLLLSDSGFYLCAWSSGVQETQYFGPGTRLLVL.

The chain uses TRBV10-3 and TRBJ2-5, with TRBD2 matching 10 bases. CDR1 and CDR2 from the germline V gene are ENHRY and SYGVKD. J lost 4 bases, V lost 0 bases, and 2 bases had no gene match. The CDR3 is made up of 15 amino acids. The CDR3 spells CAISESASGGETQYF. In DNA form, the CDR3 reads TGTGCCATCAGTGAGTCGGCTAGCGGGGGAGAGACCCAGTACTTC.

This clonotype was counted a single time. The chain is built from TRBV3-1 and TRBJ1-1, with D maybe TRBD1 (5 bases). CDR1 is LGHDT, CDR2 YNNKEL, per germline (reference sequence). V shed 0 bases and J shed 6 bases, with 20 bases lying between them. The CDR3 extends over 17 amino acids. The DNA of the CDR3 is TGTGCCAGCAGCCAAGACCCGCAGGGCCGGATGGGCCCTGAAGCTTTCTTT. Translation gives CASSQDPQGRMGPEAFF.

V usage is TRBV28 and J usage is TRBJ1-2, with D maybe TRBD1 (5 bases). V lost 6 bases and J lost 7, with 9 bases in between. This CDR3 is built from 11 residues. The germline V gene has CDR1 MDHEN and CDR2 SYDVKM. The CDR3 DNA sequence: TGTGCCAGCAGATACGGGGGTGGCTACACCTTC. Residues: CASRYGGGYTF.

The chain carries TRBV6-5 and TRBJ2-7; no reliable D call. In germline, CDR1 is MNHEY, CDR2 SVGAGI. The CDR3 spans 15 residues. The ends were cut back, 0 bases at V and 5 bases at J, with 14 bases in the middle. The CDR3, as DNA: TGTGCCAGCAGTTACTCGATTGCACAAGCCGACGAGCAGTACTTC. It translates to CASSYSIAQADEQYF.

This chain links TRBV2 with TRBJ2-5; D is perhaps TRBD1 (5 bases). Germline CDR1 SNHLY, CDR2 FYNNEI. The CDR3 is 12 amino acids. Trimming cost V 7 bases and J 5 bases, with 11 bases left between them. The CDR3 here is CASTWGRETQYF. The CDR3 region has the DNA TGTGCCAGCACCTGGGGCCGGGAGACCCAGTACTTC.

The table lists this clonotype with a count of one. V usage is TRBV3-1 and J usage is TRBJ2-3; 7 bases fit TRBD2. The germline V gene has CDR1 LGHDT and CDR2 YNNKEL (reference sequence). The CDR3 consists of 14 residues. With 6 bases clipped from V and 1 base from J, the junction kept 4 bases outside the gene matches. The CDR3 nucleotides are TGTGCCAGCAGTCATCGGGGGGGCACAGATACGCAGTATTTT. It translates to CASSHRGGTDTQYF.

A single count supports this clonotype. V is TRBV20-1 and J is TRBJ1-5, with D unresolved. Germline V gives CDR1 DFQATT, CDR2 SNEGSKA (reference sequence). V was trimmed by 0 bases and J by 7 bases, leaving 22 bases between them. This CDR3 is built from 17 residues. This chain's CDR3 is CSARDQHRRVLGQPQHF. The CDR3, as DNA: TGCAGTGCTAGAGATCAACATAGGAGGGTCTTAGGCCAGCCCCAGCATTTT.

This chain uses TRBV6-5 with TRBJ1-1, with D unclear. Germline CDR1 and CDR2: MNHEY and SVGAGI. V lost 2 bases and J 5 bases, leaving 9 bases between the germline ends. The CDR3 spans 13 residues. The CDR3: CASSYLKTTEAFF. The DNA of the CDR3 is TGTGCCAGCAGTTACCTCAAAACTACTGAAGCTTTCTTT.

The chain combines TRBV29-1 with TRBJ2-1, with 11 positions matching TRBD2. V dropped 7 bases and J dropped 3; count of bases not matched to a gene: 5. Germline loops: CDR1 SQVTM, CDR2 ANQGSEA. The CDR3 loop spans 14 amino acids. The CDR3, as DNA: TGCAGCGAGGGGACTAGCGGAGTCTACAATGAGCAGTTCTTC. Translating it yields CSEGTSGVYNEQFF.

This sequence joins TRBV4-2 and TRBJ2-1; 7 bases align to TRBD2. V lost 1 base and J lost 7; bases outside the gene matches: 7. Germline V gives CDR1 LGHNA, CDR2 YNFKEQ. There are 15 residues in the CDR3. In nucleotides, the CDR3 is TGTGCCAGCAGCCAAGTGCCTAGCGGTGGTAATGAGCAGTTCTTC. It translates to CASSQVPSGGNEQFF.

DNA of the CDR3: TGCAGCGTTGGAGGGTCAGGGGGTGAGCAGTTCTTC. Translating it yields CSVGGSGGEQFF. The rearrangement links TRBV29-1 to TRBJ2-1; 7 bases align to TRBD1. The CDR3 is 12 residues long. The germline gives CDR1 SQVTM, CDR2 ANQGSEA. V dropped 4 bases and J dropped 9; count of bases not matched to a gene: 6.

CDR3 sequence reads: CASSKDGYGYTF. The CDR3 DNA follows: TGTGCCAGCAGCAAAGACGGCTATGGCTACACCTTC. The gene calls are TRBV7-3 and TRBJ1-2; no clear D. Germline V lookup: CDR1 SGHTA, CDR2 FQGTGA. Trimming shortened V by 5 bases and J by 4 bases, and 8 bases separated the two germline ends. CDR3 size: 12 residues.

The chain links TRBV20-1 to TRBJ1-1; a possible D gene is TRBD1 (5 bases). Trimming removed 0 bases at V and 11 bases at J, with 13 bases between. The CDR3 covers 12 residues. Germline CDR1 DFQATT, CDR2 SNEGSKA (reference sequence). CDR3 loop: CSARDWGFGAFF. CDR3 DNA sequence: TGCAGTGCTAGAGATTGGGGGTTTGGGGCTTTCTTT.

This chain joins TRBV3-1 and TRBJ1-1, with D uncertain. Germline CDR1 LGHDT, CDR2 YNNKEL (reference sequence). V lost 4 bases to trimming and J lost 1 base, with 13 bases between them. The CDR3 is 15 residues long. The CDR3 nucleotides are TGTGCCAGCAGCCGCGATCGCCAGGAGAACACTGAAGCTTTCTTT. It codes for CASSRDRQENTEAFF.